This entry describes one T cell receptor beta chain. What it binds is not known. Deletions cut 0 bases from V and 6 bases from J, with 19 bases between. Germline loops: CDR1 LNHNV, CDR2 YYDKDF (reference sequence). CDR3 length: 17 residues. This entry comes from a study of radiotherapy plus CTLA-4 blockade in lung cancer. Regarding the study as a whole: Blood-borne expansion of tumor-derived TCR clones followed radiotherapy plus ipilimumab.

Libraries were prepared by immunoSEQ multiplex PCR; TCRdb keeps only in-frame clonotypes and omits some of them. Of roughly 100,000 clones listed, 80% to 85% were seen once; the top ten hold roughly 3.5%. The clonotype originates from a human donor with non-small cell lung cancer who had a partial response to radiotherapy plus ipilimumab. The material was peripheral blood, obtained from a patient treated with radiotherapy plus ipilimumab. The chain links TRBV15 to TRBJ2-3, with TRBD2 as a possible D gene (5 bases). The DNA for the CDR3 is TGTGCCACCAGCAGAGACGCAGAGGGATCCGTCGGCGATACGCAGTATTTT. Protein sequence: CATSRDAEGSVGDTQYF. The variable domain in full, completed from reference TRBV15 and TRBJ2-3, reads DAMVIQNPRYQVTQFGKPVTLSCSQTLNHNVMYWYQQKSSQAPKLLFHYYDKDFNNEADTPDNFQSRRPNTSFCFLDIRSPGLGDTAMYLCATSRDAEGSVGDTQYFGPGTRLTVL.